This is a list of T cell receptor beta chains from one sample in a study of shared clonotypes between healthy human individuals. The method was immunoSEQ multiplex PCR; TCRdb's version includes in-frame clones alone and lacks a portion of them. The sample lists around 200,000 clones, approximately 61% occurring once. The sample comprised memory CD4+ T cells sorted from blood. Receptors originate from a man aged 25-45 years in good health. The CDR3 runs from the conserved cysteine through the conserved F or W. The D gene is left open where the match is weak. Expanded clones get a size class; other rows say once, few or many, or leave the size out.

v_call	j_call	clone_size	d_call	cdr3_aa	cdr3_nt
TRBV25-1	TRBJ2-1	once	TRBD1	CASNQGVSYNEQFF	TGTGCCAGCAACCAGGGGGTCAGCTACAATGAGCAGTTCTTC
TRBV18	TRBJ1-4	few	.	CASSLTGMTGIEKLFF	TGTGCCAGCTCACTAACGGGAATGACTGGGATCGAAAAACTGTTTTTT
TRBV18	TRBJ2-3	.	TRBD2	CASSPAGGGSDTQYF	TGTGCCAGCTCACCAGCGGGAGGCGGCTCGGATACGCAGTATTTT
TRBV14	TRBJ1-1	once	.	CASSQDSKGGAFF	TGTGCCAGCAGCCAAGATTCCAAGGGGGGAGCTTTCTTT
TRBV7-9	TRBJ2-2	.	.	CASSPGIGGELFF	TGTGCCAGCAGTCCCGGGATAGGCGGGGAGCTGTTTTTT
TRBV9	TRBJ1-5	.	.	CASSRGYNQPQHF	TGTGCCAGCAGTAGGGGATACAATCAGCCCCAGCATTTT
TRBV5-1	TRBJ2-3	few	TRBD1	CASSPRVGTGTDTQYF	TGCGCCAGCAGCCCCCGAGTCGGGACAGGGACAGATACGCAGTATTTT
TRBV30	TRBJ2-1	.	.	CAWSRTTRTAAQFF	TGTGCCTGGAGTCGGACTACCCGGACGGCAGCGCAGTTCTTC
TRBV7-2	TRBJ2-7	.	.	CASSLRALALPSEQYF	TGTGCCAGCAGCCTTAGGGCTTTGGCCCTCCCCTCCGAGCAGTACTTC
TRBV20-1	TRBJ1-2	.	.	CSADRIDGYTF	TGCAGTGCAGACAGGATTGATGGCTACACCTTC
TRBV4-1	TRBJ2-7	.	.	CASSQDVSYEQYF	TGCGCCAGCAGCCAAGATGTGAGTTACGAGCAGTACTTC
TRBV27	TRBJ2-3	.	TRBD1	CASMRTGGSADTQYF	TGTGCCAGCATGAGGACAGGGGGCTCGGCAGATACGCAGTATTTT
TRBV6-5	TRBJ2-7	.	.	CASKKEGQIFGQYF	TGTGCCAGTAAAAAGGAGGGACAGATCTTCGGGCAGTACTTC
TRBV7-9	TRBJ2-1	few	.	CASSPRGQGQYNEQFF	TGTGCCAGCAGCCCCCGCGGGCAGGGGCAATACAATGAGCAGTTCTTC
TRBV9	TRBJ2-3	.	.	CASSVDFQGGDTQYF	TGTGCCAGCAGCGTAGACTTCCAGGGAGGAGATACGCAGTATTTT
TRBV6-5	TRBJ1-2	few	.	CASSDIGGYTF	TGTGCCAGCAGTGACATAGGTGGCTACACCTTC
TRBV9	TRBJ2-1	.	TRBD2	CASSVGAGGTSYNEQFF	TGTGCCAGCAGCGTAGGGGCGGGAGGTACATCCTACAATGAGCAGTTCTTC
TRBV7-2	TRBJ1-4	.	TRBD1	CASSFQRGRGEKLFF	TGTGCCAGCAGCTTTCAGAGGGGGCGCGGGGAAAAACTGTTTTTT
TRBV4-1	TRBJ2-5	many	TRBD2	CASSRLAGTQETQYF	TGCGCCAGCAGCAGACTAGCGGGGACCCAAGAGACCCAGTACTTC
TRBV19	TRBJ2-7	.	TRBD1	CASSDRGYEQYF	TGTGCCAGTTCAGACAGGGGCTACGAGCAGTACTTC